This is a list of T cell receptor beta chains from one sample in a study of immune evolution from preneoplasia to lung adenocarcinoma. Sequencing used immunoSEQ multiplex PCR; TCRdb keeps in-frame clones, though not all of them. The repertoire includes 15,000 to 20,000 clones, around nine tenths of them detected once, and roughly 2.6% sits in the top ten. Sequencing used FFPE invasive lung adenocarcinoma tissue. The source is a person aged 65 to 85 with invasive lung adenocarcinoma. CDR3s include the opening cysteine and the closing phenylalanine or tryptophan. Each record gives: J gene, V gene, CDR3 protein.

TRBJ1-4 TRBV6-5 CASSYSRDNEKLFF
TRBJ2-3 TRBV28 CASSPRTDTQYF
TRBJ2-7 TRBV4-2 CASSHLQTSEFGEQYF
TRBJ2-1 TRBV11-2 CASSLEGQLYNEQFF
TRBJ2-7 TRBV5-5 CASSLFSVTYEQYF
TRBJ1-1 TRBV29-1 CSVVPGPGDTEAFF
TRBJ2-3 TRBV10-3 CAIKPDTDTQYF
TRBJ2-1 TRBV28 CASSLPPTREQFF
TRBJ1-2 TRBV28 CASSLPGDGYTF
TRBJ1-3 TRBV4-1 CASSHGQGGRNTIYF
TRBJ2-7 TRBV5-1 CASSLENGRGIKQYF
TRBJ2-1 TRBV18 CASSPLSSGGGYNEQFF
TRBJ2-7 TRBV4-1 CASSLQRGLNYEQYF
TRBJ2-1 TRBV11-2 CASSPRTSAYNEQFF
TRBJ2-7 TRBV7-2 CASSPETGFSYEQYF
TRBJ1-1 TRBV19 CASSTDRASTEAFF
TRBJ2-6 TRBV7-3 CASSSTGISFSGANVLTF
TRBJ2-2 TRBV2 CATARGSAGELFF
TRBJ1-5 TRBV7-9 CASSLATSNQPQHF